This T cell receptor (beta chain) was sequenced during a study of blood T cell repertoires in COVID-19. The wider study: Collection of acute and convalescent COVID-19 samples took place in the United States, Italy and Spain. PBMCs, B-cell-depleted T cells, or T cells were the source of the cDNA or gDNA that made up the material.

This CDR3 is built from 16 residues. From germline, CDR1 is SGHRS and CDR2 YFSETQ. Germline trimming cut 3 bases from V and 2 bases from J; bases unmatched to any gene: 7. Assay used: immunoSEQ multiplex PCR; TCRdb lists only in-frame clones, some missing. This table has about 140,000 clones, roughly 86% appearing once. The clonotype was recovered from an older woman with acute or convalescent COVID-19. The material sequenced was peripheral blood. The V call is TRBV5-1, the J call TRBJ2-5, with 10 nucleotides matching TRBD2. The CDR3 nucleotides read TGCGCCAGCAGCTCCGGAGCGGGGGGGCTTCAAGAGACCCAGTACTTC. Encoded protein: CASSSGAGGLQETQYF. Looking up the rest from reference TRBV5-1 and TRBJ2-5 gives the full variable domain: KAGVTQTPRYLIKTRGQQVTLSCSPISGHRSVSWYQQTPGQGLQFLFEYFSETQRNKGNFPGRFSGRQFSNSRSEMNVSTLELGDSALYLCASSSGAGGLQETQYFGPGTRLLVL.